The next 32 T cell receptor beta chains were all read from a single sample in a study of blood T cell repertoires in COVID-19. This table comes from immunoSEQ multiplex PCR, and its TCRdb copy is limited to in-frame clones, with some not included. Of 250,000 to 300,000 clones listed, approximately 85% are singletons. Sequencing was done on a sample of peripheral blood. These receptors were collected from a man between 45 and 60 years old with active or convalescent COVID-19.

This chain connects TRBV7-2 to TRBJ2-1, with 11 bases that match TRBD2. This CDR3 has 15 residues. Losses at the gene ends were 5 bases for V and 9 bases for J; bases not matched to a gene: 9. Looked up from germline, CDR1 is SGHTA and CDR2 is FQGNSA. The DNA of the CDR3 is TGTGCCAGCAGCGCCACTAGCGGGGGACCCGGTGAGCAGTTCTTC. It translates to CASSATSGGPGEQFF.

The chain uses TRBV27 and TRBJ2-7; TRBD1 matches 8 bases. This CDR3 is 14 amino acids long. The V and J ends lost 2 bases and 6 bases, in that order; junction bases with no gene match: 6. The germline CDR1 and CDR2 sequences are MNHEY and SMNVEV (reference sequence). DNA of the CDR3: TGTGCCAGCAGTTTACTGACAGGGGTGGGCGAGCAGTACTTC. It translates to CASSLLTGVGEQYF.

About this clone itself: In the same sample, other DNA sequences code for this CDR3. The V gene is TRBV5-1, the J gene TRBJ1-1, with D perhaps matching TRBD1 (5 bases). V was pared by 4 bases and J by 1 base, with 11 bases between. The CDR3 is made up of 14 amino acids. Germline CDR1 SGHRS, CDR2 YFSETQ. The CDR3 coding sequence is TGCGCCAGCAGCCTCCAGGGTGGGAACACTGAAGCTTTCTTT. Amino acid sequence: CASSLQGGNTEAFF.

J is TRBJ2-2 and V is TRBV19; 8 nucleotides match TRBD2. V shed 3 bases and J 5 bases; nucleotides not matched to a gene: 17. CDR3 length: 19 residues. Germline CDR1 LNHDA, CDR2 SQIVND (reference sequence). In nucleotides, the CDR3 is TGTGCCAGTAGTATCGGGAGGGCCCGAGCGGGAGCGGGAACCGGGGAGCTGTTTTTT. Protein: CASSIGRARAGAGTGELFF.

This rearrangement joins TRBV4-1 to TRBJ2-7; D unresolved. The germline V gene encodes CDR1 MGHRA and CDR2 YSYEKL. This CDR3 comprises 14 residues. V was pared by 1 base and J by 6 bases, with 13 bases between. CDR3 DNA sequence: TGCGCCAGCAGCCAAGCCATAGGTTGGAGCGAGCAGTACTTC. Translated: CASSQAIGWSEQYF.

The V gene is TRBV11-2, the J gene TRBJ1-4; possibly TRBD1 for D (5 bases). The CDR3 has 14 residues. Per germline, CDR1 SGHAT and CDR2 FQNNGV. The germline V and J ends were trimmed by 2 bases and 4 bases, with 8 bases remaining between them. The CDR3 sequence is CASSLNRFNEKLFF. CDR3 DNA sequence: TGTGCCAGCAGCTTAAACAGGTTTAATGAAAAACTGTTTTTT.

V is TRBV6-2 or TRBV6-3 and J is TRBJ2-1, with TRBD1 as a possible D gene (6 bases). The CDR3 consists of 12 residues. Per the germline V gene, CDR1 is MNHEY and CDR2 is SVGEGT. Between the trimmed V and J ends, which lost 5 bases and 11 bases, there was a span of 13 bases. CDR3 in amino acids: CASSPRDNQQFF. The DNA of the CDR3 is TGTGCCAGCAGTCCCCGGGACAACCAGCAGTTCTTC.

This clone has just a few counts. The V and J genes are TRBV10-1 and TRBJ2-2, with TRBD2 matching over 7 bases. V was clipped by 7 bases and J by 3 bases; unmatched bases: 11. This CDR3 region has 16 residues. Germline V gene data show CDR1 as WNHNN and CDR2 as SYGVQD (reference sequence). DNA for the CDR3: TGCGCCAGCACTATTCCTCTCGGGGGGTACACCGGGGAGCTGTTTTTT. Its translation is CASTIPLGGYTGELFF.

The rearrangement uses TRBV5-5 and TRBJ2-2, with TRBD2 matching over 15 bases. Germline trimming cut 6 bases from V and 5 bases from J; bases unmatched to any gene: 14. There are 19 residues in the CDR3. Germline CDR1 reads SGHKS; CDR2 reads YYEKEE (reference sequence). The CDR3 DNA sequence: TGTGCCAGCACCCCGAGGACTAGCGGGAGGGCCGGGTTGACCGGGGAGCTGTTTTTT. Translation gives CASTPRTSGRAGLTGELFF.

The chain couples TRBV4-1 to TRBJ2-2; no reliable D call. CDR3 length: 13 residues. Germline V gene lookup returns CDR1 MGHRA and CDR2 YSYEKL. The V end lost 2 bases, the J end lost 6 bases, and 7 bases lay between the germline ends. CDR3 bases: TGCGCCAGCAGCCAATACGAGTCCGGGGAGCTGTTTTTT. This encodes CASSQYESGELFF.

The chain is built from TRBV29-1 and TRBJ1-1; 7 positions match TRBD1. With V trimmed by 7 bases and J by 4 bases, 18 bases remained unmatched. Germline V gene sequence: CDR1 SQVTM, CDR2 ANQGSEA. This CDR3 spans 16 amino acids. As DNA, the CDR3 is TGCAGCGCAAACCTGGGACAGAGTTTAGTCGGCACTGAAGCTTTCTTT. It is translated as CSANLGQSLVGTEAFF.

The chain uses TRBV10-1 and TRBJ1-4; no definite D call. The CDR3 loop spans 13 amino acids. Germline CDR1 and CDR2: WNHNN and SYGVQD (reference sequence). Between the trimmed V and J ends, which lost 3 bases and 8 bases, there was a span of 10 bases. CDR3 amino acids: CASSDNGKEKLFF. The CDR3 DNA follows: TGCGCCAGCAGTGATAACGGGAAGGAAAAACTGTTTTTT.

The chain couples TRBV19 to TRBJ2-5; 9 nucleotides line up with TRBD1. V gave up 6 bases and J gave up 5 bases; unmatched junction bases: 10. CDR1 is LNHDA, CDR2 SQIVND, per germline (reference sequence). This CDR3 has 15 residues. CDR3 loop: CASRSRDRVDETQYF. The CDR3 bases are TGTGCCAGTAGATCCCGGGACAGGGTGGACGAGACCCAGTACTTC.

V usage is TRBV4-2 and J usage is TRBJ2-6; 7 bases fit TRBD1. Germline loops: CDR1 LGHNA, CDR2 YNFKEQ. Unmatched junction bases numbered 8, after V lost 0 bases and J lost 0 bases. This CDR3 comprises 19 residues. DNA of the CDR3: TGTGCCAGCAGCCAAGATCCTGGGACAGCCAACTCTGGGGCCAACGTCCTGACTTTC. It encodes CASSQDPGTANSGANVLTF.

The V and J genes are TRBV6-6 and TRBJ2-3, with 7 bases that match TRBD1. The CDR3 is made up of 24 amino acids. The germline gives CDR1 MNHNY, CDR2 SVGAGI (reference sequence). Losses at the gene ends were 5 bases for V and 0 bases for J; bases not matched to a gene: 32. The CDR3 loop reads CASSPTRDRGISNRNNQSTDTQYF. The CDR3 coding sequence is TGTGCCAGCAGTCCGACCCGGGACAGAGGGATCAGTAACCGGAATAACCAGAGCACAGATACGCAGTATTTT.

This clone was detected once. The chain joins TRBV20-1 to TRBJ2-1, with D maybe TRBD2 (6 bases). Germline-derived CDR1 and CDR2 are DFQATT and SNEGSKA (reference sequence). V lost 3 bases and J lost 0, with 15 bases in between. CDR3 length equals 16 residues. CDR3 DNA sequence: TGCAGTGCTAGTCCGTGGGAGGCCGGCTCCTACAATGAGCAGTTCTTC. Amino acids: CSASPWEAGSYNEQFF.

This clone has more than one count but fewer than ten. This sequence joins TRBV9 and TRBJ2-1, with D unclear. The germline CDR1 and CDR2 sequences are SGDLS and YYNGEE. This CDR3 comprises 14 residues. Trimming left V 0 bases short and J 8 bases short, with 12 bases between. The CDR3 DNA is TGTGCCAGCAGCGTAGCTACGGAGCCTTATGAGCAGTTCTTC. It specifies CASSVATEPYEQFF.

This clone appeared once. This chain uses TRBV6-2 or TRBV6-3 with TRBJ1-1; D not resolved. Germline CDR1 reads MNHEY; CDR2 reads SVGEGT. V lost 2 bases and J 6 bases, leaving 4 bases between the germline ends. The CDR3 has 11 amino acids. The CDR3 nucleotides are TGTGCCAGCAGTTACCTATCTGAAGCTTTCTTT. Its protein product is CASSYLSEAFF.

This chain uses TRBV5-6 with TRBJ1-1; D is unresolved. The CDR3 runs to 13 residues. The V end lost 1 base, the J end lost 8 bases, and 12 bases lay between the germline ends. Germline assignment: CDR1 SGHDT and CDR2 YYEEEE. CDR3 residues: CASSLISGREAFF. The DNA for the CDR3 is TGTGCCAGCAGCTTGATTTCGGGGAGGGAAGCTTTCTTT.

The chain is built from TRBV28 and TRBJ2-7, with TRBD1 as a possible D gene (6 bases). Germline CDR1 is MDHEN and CDR2 is SYDVKM. V lost 5 bases and J lost 2, with 13 bases in between. This CDR3 region has 14 residues. In DNA, the CDR3 is TGTGCCAGCAGTGACTGGGGGCGTACCTACGAGCAGTACTTC. This encodes CASSDWGRTYEQYF.

The rearrangement links TRBV4-3 to TRBJ2-3, with TRBD2 matching 8 bases. Looked up from germline, CDR1 is LGHNA and CDR2 is YSLEER. CDR3 length equals 15 residues. J was trimmed by 3 bases and V by 4 bases; bases with no gene match: 6. The CDR3 nucleotides are TGCGCCAGCAGCCCGTTTAGCGGGACTACAGATACGCAGTATTTT. Translating it yields CASSPFSGTTDTQYF.

The chain carries TRBV27 and TRBJ1-5; 8 nucleotides line up with TRBD1. Germline V gives CDR1 MNHEY, CDR2 SMNVEV (reference sequence). J gave up 3 bases and V 2 bases, and 6 bases lay outside the gene matches. This CDR3 is 16 amino acids long. The CDR3 region is CASSLTSRGHNQPQHF. The CDR3 bases are TGTGCCAGCAGTTTAACGAGCAGGGGGCACAATCAGCCCCAGCATTTT.

The chain joins TRBV7-8 to TRBJ2-7, with a tentative D call TRBD2 (6 bases). Trimming took 6 bases from V and 0 from J, leaving 12 bases between them. The CDR3 consists of 14 residues. Germline V CDR1 and CDR2: SGHVS, FQNEAQ. The CDR3 DNA sequence: TGTGCCAGCAGACGGCGTAGCGGCTCCTACGAGCAGTACTTC. Translating gives CASRRRSGSYEQYF. Variable domain in full (rest from reference TRBV7-8 and TRBJ2-7): GAGVSQSPRYKVAKRGQDVALRCDPISGHVSLFWYQQALGQGPEFLTYFQNEAQLDKSGLPSDRFFAERPEGSVSTLKIQRTQQEDSAVYLCASRRRSGSYEQYFGPGTRLTVT.

CDR3 sequence reads: CASSPSPGGDTQYF. The CDR3 DNA follows: TGTGCCAGCAGCCCTTCCCCAGGAGGAGATACGCAGTATTTT. This chain connects TRBV4-2 to TRBJ2-3; tentatively, D is TRBD2 (5 bases). Germline V lookup: CDR1 LGHNA, CDR2 YNFKEQ. The V gene lost 4 bases and the J gene lost 5 bases, with 13 bases spanning the gap. The CDR3 extends over 14 amino acids.

DNA of the CDR3: TGTGCCAGCAGCGTTACCGGGACAGCGAACACCGGGGAGCTGTTTTTT. As protein: CASSVTGTANTGELFF. This chain links TRBV9 with TRBJ2-2; 7 nucleotides line up with TRBD1. CDR1 and CDR2 from the germline V gene are SGDLS and YYNGEE. Trimming removed 2 bases from V and 0 bases from J; junction bases left unmatched: 4. CDR3 length: 16 residues.

The gene calls are TRBV7-9 and TRBJ1-2, with unresolved D. The V gene's germline CDR1 is SEHNR and CDR2 FQNEAQ (reference sequence). Trimming took 3 bases from V and 1 from J, leaving 3 bases between them. The length of the CDR3 is 12 residues. CDR3 coding DNA: TGTGCCAGCAGCTTCAGTAACTATGGCTACACCTTC. Protein product: CASSFSNYGYTF. Filled out from reference TRBV7-9 and TRBJ1-2, the complete variable domain reads DTGVSQNPRHKITKRGQNVTFRCDPISEHNRLYWYRQTLGQGPEFLTYFQNEAQLEKSRLLSDRFSAERPKGSFSTLEIQRTEQGDSAMYLCASSFSNYGYTFGSGTRLTVV.

This sequence joins TRBV3-1 (or the pseudogene TRBV3-2) and TRBJ2-2; 7 positions match TRBD2. Germline V gene lookup returns CDR1 LGHDT and CDR2 YNNKEL (reference sequence). The length of the CDR3 is 13 residues. Trimming removed 0 bases from V and 13 bases from J; junction bases left unmatched: 5. The CDR3: CASSQDWEGRLFF. Written as DNA, the CDR3 is TGTGCCAGCAGCCAAGATTGGGAGGGCCGGCTGTTTTTT.

The J gene is TRBJ1-4, the V gene TRBV15; the D gene is possibly TRBD1 (6 bases). V was pared by 0 bases and J by 14 bases, with 22 bases between. This CDR3 is 16 amino acids long. Germline V gene data show CDR1 as LNHNV and CDR2 as YYDKDF (reference sequence). CDR3 in amino acids: CATSREALSTGRTLFF. The CDR3 DNA is TGTGCCACCAGCAGAGAAGCCCTATCCACAGGGCGTACTCTGTTTTTT.

The chain employs TRBV28 and TRBJ1-1, with D possibly TRBD1 on 6 matching bases. With 3 bases removed from V and 1 base from J, the gap between germline ends came to 18 bases. The CDR3 is made up of 17 amino acids. Germline-derived CDR1 and CDR2 are MDHEN and SYDVKM. The CDR3 region is CASSLRGGAGGNTEAFF. The DNA for the CDR3 is TGTGCCAGCAGTTTGAGAGGGGGTGCTGGAGGGAACACTGAAGCTTTCTTT.

The chain employs TRBV5-1 and TRBJ2-1; 10 bases fit TRBD1. Germline CDR1 is SGHRS and CDR2 is YFSETQ. The CDR3 loop spans 15 amino acids. V was clipped by 4 bases and J by 7 bases; unmatched bases: 8. The CDR3 DNA reads TGCGCCAGCAGCCTGGACGGGACAGGGGTGAATGAGCAGTTCTTC. This encodes CASSLDGTGVNEQFF.

The CDR3 DNA reads as TGTGCCAGCAGCTCCCCTCCGGGACTGACCCAGTACTTC. The encoded protein is CASSSPPGLTQYF. The V gene is TRBV6-2 or TRBV6-3, the J gene TRBJ2-5, with D possibly being TRBD2 (6 bases). CDR1 and CDR2 from the germline V gene are MNHEY and SVGEGT. The V gene lost 6 bases and the J gene lost 7 bases, with 15 bases spanning the gap. The CDR3 sequence is 13 residues long.

The chain combines TRBV15 with TRBJ1-4; D gene unclear. Trimming left V 5 bases short and J 0 bases short, with 13 bases between. The CDR3 spans 16 residues. Germline lookup yields CDR1 LNHNV and CDR2 YYDKDF (reference sequence). This CDR3 reads CATSPHLDATNEKLFF. Here the CDR3 DNA reads TGTGCCACCAGCCCTCACCTAGACGCAACTAATGAAAAACTGTTTTTT. The full variable domain, completed using reference TRBV15 and TRBJ1-4, is DAMVIQNPRYQVTQFGKPVTLSCSQTLNHNVMYWYQQKSSQAPKLLFHYYDKDFNNEADTPDNFQSRRPNTSFCFLDIRSPGLGDTAMYLCATSPHLDATNEKLFFGSGTQLSVL.